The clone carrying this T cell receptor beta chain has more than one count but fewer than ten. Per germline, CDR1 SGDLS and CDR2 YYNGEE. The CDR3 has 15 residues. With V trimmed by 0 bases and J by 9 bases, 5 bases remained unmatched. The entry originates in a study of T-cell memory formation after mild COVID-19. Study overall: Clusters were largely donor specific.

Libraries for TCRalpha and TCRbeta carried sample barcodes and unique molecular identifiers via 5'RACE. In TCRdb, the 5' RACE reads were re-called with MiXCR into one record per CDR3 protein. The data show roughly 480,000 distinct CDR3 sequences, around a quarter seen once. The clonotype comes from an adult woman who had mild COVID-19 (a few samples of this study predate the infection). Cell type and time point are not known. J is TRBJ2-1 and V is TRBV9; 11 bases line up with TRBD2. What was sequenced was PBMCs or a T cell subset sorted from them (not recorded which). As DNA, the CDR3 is TGTGCCAGCAGCGTAGTTAGCGGGAGGGCCGTTGAGCAGTTCTTC. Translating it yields CASSVVSGRAVEQFF.